This T cell receptor beta chain was sequenced during a study of T cell responses to AZD1222 COVID-19 vaccine. Findings and limits, study-wide: Dominant at 160-218 and 743-854, vaccine-associated CD4 TCRs also spanned spike.

The V end was cut by 6 bases, the J end by 2 bases, with 8 bases between. The CDR3 extends over 14 amino acids. CDR1 and CDR2 from the germline V gene are LGHNT and FRNRAP. About this clone itself: Its antigen remains unknown.

Repertoires were generated with immunoSEQ multiplex PCR, while TCRdb's copy carries only in-frame clones and drops some. This sample yields tens of thousands of clones, of which around 84% are seen a single time; 20% to 25% belongs to the top ten. Sample: peripheral blood, taken on day 0 of AZD1222 vaccination. This clonotype was obtained from an adult in good health. This rearrangement joins TRBV12-5 to TRBJ1-6; D possibly corresponds to TRBD1 (6 bases). The CDR3 spells CASGGDTYNSPLHF. For the CDR3, the DNA is TGTGCTAGTGGAGGGGACACCTATAATTCACCCCTCCACTTT.